This T cell receptor (beta chain) comes out of a study of OX40 agonist ivuxolimab in advanced cancers. Study in general: Clinicians treated patients with ivuxolimab, an agonistic anti-OX40 (CD134) antibody. Intravenous ivuxolimab at 0.01 to 10 mg/kg was given to patients every 2 weeks.

Germline CDR1 and CDR2: KGHSH and LQKENI. The CDR3 runs 14 residues. Deletions cut 3 bases from V and 4 bases from J, with 12 bases between. Remarks on this clone: Its specificity is unknown.

Some clones are missing from TCRdb's copy, which holds only in-frame ones; the method was immunoSEQ multiplex PCR. The sample has tens of thousands of clones; about 85% are singletons. General study points: Expanded peripheral T-cell antigen specificity went undetermined.

V usage is TRBV18 and J usage is TRBJ2-5, with D possibly matching TRBD1 (6 bases). Sequenced material: CD4+ or CD8+ T cells sorted from blood, taken in a trial of the OX40 agonist ivuxolimab. This clonotype was sampled from an adult with an advanced solid tumor such as melanoma, head and neck, liver or kidney cancer. CDR3 protein: CASSPLPRGETQYF. CDR3 coding DNA: TGTGCCAGCTCACCCTTACCCAGGGGAGAGACCCAGTACTTC. The full variable domain, its missing parts supplied by reference TRBV18 and TRBJ2-5, is NAGVMQNPRHLVRRRGQEARLRCSPMKGHSHVYWYRQLPEEGLKFMVYLQKENIIDESGMPKERFSAEFPKEGPSILRIQQVVRGDSAAYFCASSPLPRGETQYFGPGTRLLVL.